This TCR beta chain was sequenced in a study of cytomegalovirus exposure and HLA in healthy donors. Study conclusions and caveats: Presence/absence analyses assumed roughly uniform sequencing depth across donors, which may not hold.

Comments on this clone: Its target is not known.

This CDR3 spans 14 amino acids. The junction had 5 bases not matched to a gene; V was cut back by 6 bases and J by 7 bases. In germline, CDR1 is SQVTM, CDR2 ANQGSEA. Amplification used 60 Vbeta primers and 13 Jbeta primers. The method was immunoSEQ multiplex PCR; TCRdb's version includes in-frame clones alone and lacks a portion of them. The sample has about 130,000 clones, 80% seen once. The V gene is TRBV29-1, the J gene TRBJ2-1; 14 bases fit TRBD2. The clonotype was recovered from a man aged 35 to 55 in good health and CMV-seronegative. Sequenced material: PBMCs. CDR3 bases: TGCAGCGTAACGACTAGCGGGAGGGCTAATGAGCAGTTCTTC. Translating it yields CSVTTSGRANEQFF.